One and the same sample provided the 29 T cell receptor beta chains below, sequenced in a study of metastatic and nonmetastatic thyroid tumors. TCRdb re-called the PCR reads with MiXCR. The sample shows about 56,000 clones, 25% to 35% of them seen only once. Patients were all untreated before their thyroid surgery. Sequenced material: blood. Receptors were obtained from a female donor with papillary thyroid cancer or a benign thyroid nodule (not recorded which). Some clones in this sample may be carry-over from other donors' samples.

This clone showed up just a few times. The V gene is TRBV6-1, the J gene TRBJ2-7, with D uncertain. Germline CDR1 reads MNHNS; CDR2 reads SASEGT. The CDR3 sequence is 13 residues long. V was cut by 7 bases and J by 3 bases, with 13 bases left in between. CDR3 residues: CASISPGNYEQYF. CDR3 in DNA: TGTGCCAGCATCTCCCCGGGCAACTACGAGCAGTACTTC.

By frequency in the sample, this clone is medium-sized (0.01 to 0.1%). This CDR3 reads CASSRDREGYTF. CDR3 in DNA: TGTGCCAGCAGCCGGGACAGAGAGGGCTACACCTTC. The chain recombines TRBV7-9 with TRBJ1-2, with 7 bases identical to TRBD1. J gave up 8 bases and V 5 bases, and 5 bases lay outside the gene matches. This CDR3 contains 12 residues. The germline CDR1 and CDR2 sequences are SEHNR and FQNEAQ (reference sequence).

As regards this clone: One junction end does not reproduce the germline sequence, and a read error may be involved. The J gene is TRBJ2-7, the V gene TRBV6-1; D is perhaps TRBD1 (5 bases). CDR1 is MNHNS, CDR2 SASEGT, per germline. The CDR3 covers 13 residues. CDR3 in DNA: TGTGCCAGCGGTGACAGTGTTACCTACGAGCAGTACTTC. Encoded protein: CASGDSVTYEQYF.

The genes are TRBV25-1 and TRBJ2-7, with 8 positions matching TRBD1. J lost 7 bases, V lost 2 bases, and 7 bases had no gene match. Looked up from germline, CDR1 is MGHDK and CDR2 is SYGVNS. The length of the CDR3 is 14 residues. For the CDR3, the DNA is TGTGCCAGCAGTGAAAGGACAGGGTCGAAGGAGCAGTACTTC. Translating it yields CASSERTGSKEQYF.

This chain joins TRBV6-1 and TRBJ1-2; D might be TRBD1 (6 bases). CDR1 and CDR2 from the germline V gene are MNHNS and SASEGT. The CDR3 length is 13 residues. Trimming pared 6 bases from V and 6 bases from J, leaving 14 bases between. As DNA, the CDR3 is TGTGCCAGCAGAGACAGGCCCTTGGATGGCTACACCTTC. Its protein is CASRDRPLDGYTF.

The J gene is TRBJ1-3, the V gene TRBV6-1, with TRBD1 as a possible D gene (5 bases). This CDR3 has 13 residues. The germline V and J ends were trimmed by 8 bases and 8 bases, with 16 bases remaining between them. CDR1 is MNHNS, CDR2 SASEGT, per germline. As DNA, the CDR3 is TGTGCCAGCGTTCTGAGTCGGGGCTACACCATATATTTT. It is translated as CASVLSRGYTIYF.

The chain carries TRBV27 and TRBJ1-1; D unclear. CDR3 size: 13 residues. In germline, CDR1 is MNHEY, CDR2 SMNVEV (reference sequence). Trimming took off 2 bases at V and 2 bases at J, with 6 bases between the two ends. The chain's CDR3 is CASSLETNTEAFF. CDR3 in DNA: TGTGCCAGCAGTTTAGAGACAAACACTGAAGCTTTCTTT.

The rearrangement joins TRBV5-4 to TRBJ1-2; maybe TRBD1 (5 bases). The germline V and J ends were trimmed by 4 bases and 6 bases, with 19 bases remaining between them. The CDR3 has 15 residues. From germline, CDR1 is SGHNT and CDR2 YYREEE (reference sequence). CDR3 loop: CASSDTDIPHNGYTF. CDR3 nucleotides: TGTGCCAGCAGCGATACGGACATCCCGCACAATGGCTACACCTTC.

The CDR3: CASSYRVGNNEQFF. CDR3 sequence (DNA): TGTGCCAGCAGCTATCGTGTCGGAAACAATGAGCAGTTCTTC. The J gene is TRBJ2-1, the V gene TRBV11-2; D call uncertain. Germline CDR1 reads SGHAT; CDR2 reads FQNNGV. CDR3 size: 14 residues. V lost 4 bases and J lost 5, with 12 bases in between.

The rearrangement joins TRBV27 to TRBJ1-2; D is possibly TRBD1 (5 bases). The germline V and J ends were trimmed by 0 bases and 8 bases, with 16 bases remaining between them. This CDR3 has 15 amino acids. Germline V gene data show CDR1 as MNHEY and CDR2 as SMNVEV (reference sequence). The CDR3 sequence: CASSLSGAPGRGYTF. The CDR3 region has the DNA TGTGCCAGCAGTTTATCAGGGGCGCCAGGGAGAGGCTACACCTTC.

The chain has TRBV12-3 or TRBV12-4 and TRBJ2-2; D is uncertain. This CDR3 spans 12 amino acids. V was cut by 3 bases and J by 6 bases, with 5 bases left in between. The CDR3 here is CASSFSAGELFF. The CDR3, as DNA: TGTGCCAGCAGTTTTTCGGCCGGGGAGCTGTTTTTT.

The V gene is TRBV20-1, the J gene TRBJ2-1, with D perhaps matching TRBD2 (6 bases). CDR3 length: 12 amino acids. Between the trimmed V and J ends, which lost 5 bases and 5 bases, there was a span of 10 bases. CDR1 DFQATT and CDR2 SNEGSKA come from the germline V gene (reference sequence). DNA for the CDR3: TGCAGTGCTTTTAGCGGACACAATGAGCAGTTCTTC. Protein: CSAFSGHNEQFF.

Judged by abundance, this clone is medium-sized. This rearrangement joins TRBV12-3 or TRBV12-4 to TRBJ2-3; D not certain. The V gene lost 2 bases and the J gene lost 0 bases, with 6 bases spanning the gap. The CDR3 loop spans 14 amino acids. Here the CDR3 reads CASSLTMSTDTQYF. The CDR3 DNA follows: TGTGCCAGCAGTTTAACCATGAGCACAGATACGCAGTATTTT.

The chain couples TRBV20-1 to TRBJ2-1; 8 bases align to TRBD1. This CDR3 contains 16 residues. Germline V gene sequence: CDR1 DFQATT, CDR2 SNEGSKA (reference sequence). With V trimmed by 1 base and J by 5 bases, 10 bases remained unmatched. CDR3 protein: CSARGGRDRINNEQFF. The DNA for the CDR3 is TGCAGTGCTAGAGGGGGTCGGGACAGGATAAACAATGAGCAGTTCTTC.

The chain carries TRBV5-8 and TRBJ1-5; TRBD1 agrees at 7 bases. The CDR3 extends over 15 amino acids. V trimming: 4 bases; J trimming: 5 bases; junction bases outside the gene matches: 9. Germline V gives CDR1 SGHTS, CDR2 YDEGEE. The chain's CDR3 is CASSPVGQGDQPQHF. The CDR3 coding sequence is TGTGCCAGCAGCCCTGTGGGGCAGGGGGATCAGCCCCAGCATTTT.

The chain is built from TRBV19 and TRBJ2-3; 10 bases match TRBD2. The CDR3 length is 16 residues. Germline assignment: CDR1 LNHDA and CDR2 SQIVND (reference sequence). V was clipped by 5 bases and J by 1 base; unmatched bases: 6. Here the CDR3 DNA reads TGTGCCAGTAGTCCCTACACTAGCGGGGGCACAGATACGCAGTATTTT. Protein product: CASSPYTSGGTDTQYF.

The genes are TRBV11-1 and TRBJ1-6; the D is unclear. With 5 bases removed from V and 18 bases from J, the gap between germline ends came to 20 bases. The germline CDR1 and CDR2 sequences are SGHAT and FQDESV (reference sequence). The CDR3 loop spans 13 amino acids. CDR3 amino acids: CASSPSATSVSHF. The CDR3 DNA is TGTGCCAGCAGCCCTTCCGCGACTTCAGTCAGCCACTTT.

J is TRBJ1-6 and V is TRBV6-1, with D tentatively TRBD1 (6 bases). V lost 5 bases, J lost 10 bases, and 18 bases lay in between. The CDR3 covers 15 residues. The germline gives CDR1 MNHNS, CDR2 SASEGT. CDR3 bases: TGTGCCAGCAGTCCGCTACAGGGAACGTGGTCACCCCTCCACTTT. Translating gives CASSPLQGTWSPLHF.

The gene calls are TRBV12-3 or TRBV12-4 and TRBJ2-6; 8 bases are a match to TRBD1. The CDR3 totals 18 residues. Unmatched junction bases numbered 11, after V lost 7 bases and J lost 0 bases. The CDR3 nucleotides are TGTGCCAGCATCATGGACAGGGCTTCCTTCTCTGGGGCCAACGTCCTGACTTTC. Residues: CASIMDRASFSGANVLTF.

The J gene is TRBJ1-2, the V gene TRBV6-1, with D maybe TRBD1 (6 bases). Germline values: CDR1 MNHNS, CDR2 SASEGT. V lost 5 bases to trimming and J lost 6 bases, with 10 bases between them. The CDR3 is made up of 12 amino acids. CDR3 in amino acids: CASSSRGNGYTF. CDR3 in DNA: TGTGCCAGCAGTAGCAGGGGTAATGGCTACACCTTC.

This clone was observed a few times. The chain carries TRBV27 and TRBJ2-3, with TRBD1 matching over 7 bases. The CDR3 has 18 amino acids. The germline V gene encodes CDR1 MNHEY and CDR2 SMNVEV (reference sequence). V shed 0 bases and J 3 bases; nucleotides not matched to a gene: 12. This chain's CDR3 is CASSLSSVGRGTTDTQYF. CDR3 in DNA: TGTGCCAGCAGTTTATCGTCGGTAGGCAGGGGGACAACAGATACGCAGTATTTT.

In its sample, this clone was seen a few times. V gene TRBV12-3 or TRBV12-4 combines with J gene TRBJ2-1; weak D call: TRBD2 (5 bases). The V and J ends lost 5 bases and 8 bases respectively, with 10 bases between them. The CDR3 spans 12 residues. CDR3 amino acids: CASSEGVDEQFF. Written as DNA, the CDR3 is TGTGCCAGCAGTGAGGGAGTTGATGAGCAGTTCTTC.

The CDR3 protein is CASRLTGWAYGYTF. CDR3 coding DNA: TGTGCCAGCAGGTTAACAGGGTGGGCCTATGGCTACACCTTC. V usage is TRBV6-5 and J usage is TRBJ1-2; a possible D gene is TRBD1 (6 bases). Trimming stripped 6 bases from V and 4 bases from J, with 15 bases between. Germline CDR1 MNHEY, CDR2 SVGAGI. This CDR3 is built from 14 residues.

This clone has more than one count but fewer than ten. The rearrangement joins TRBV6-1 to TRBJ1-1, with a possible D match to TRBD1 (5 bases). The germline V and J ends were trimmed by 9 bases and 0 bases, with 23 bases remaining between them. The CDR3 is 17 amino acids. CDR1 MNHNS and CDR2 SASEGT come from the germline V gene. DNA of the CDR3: TGTGCCAGTCTACCATCTCCAGGGACTTTATTGAACACTGAAGCTTTCTTT. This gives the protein CASLPSPGTLLNTEAFF.

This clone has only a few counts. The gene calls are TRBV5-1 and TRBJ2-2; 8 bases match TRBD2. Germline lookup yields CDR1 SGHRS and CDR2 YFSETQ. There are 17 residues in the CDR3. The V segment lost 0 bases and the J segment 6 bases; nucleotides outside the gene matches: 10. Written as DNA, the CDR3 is TGCGCCAGCAGCTTGGGGACTAGCTCGGTAGGAGCCGGGGAGCTGTTTTTT. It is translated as CASSLGTSSVGAGELFF.

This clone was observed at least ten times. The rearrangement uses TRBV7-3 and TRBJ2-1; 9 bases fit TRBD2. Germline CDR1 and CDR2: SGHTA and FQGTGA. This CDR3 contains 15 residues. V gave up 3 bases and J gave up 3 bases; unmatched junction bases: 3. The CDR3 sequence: CASSFGLAIYNEQFF. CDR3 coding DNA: TGTGCCAGCAGCTTCGGACTAGCGATCTACAATGAGCAGTTCTTC.

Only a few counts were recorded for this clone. The CDR3 spells CASSLTGAGGNTIYF. CDR3 in DNA: TGTGCCAGCAGTCTCACCGGGGCCGGTGGGAACACCATATATTTT. The chain joins TRBV6-1 to TRBJ1-3, with a weak D call TRBD1 (5 bases). Per the germline V gene, CDR1 is MNHNS and CDR2 is SASEGT. This CDR3 has 15 residues. Between the trimmed V and J ends, which lost 5 bases and 7 bases, there was a span of 18 bases.

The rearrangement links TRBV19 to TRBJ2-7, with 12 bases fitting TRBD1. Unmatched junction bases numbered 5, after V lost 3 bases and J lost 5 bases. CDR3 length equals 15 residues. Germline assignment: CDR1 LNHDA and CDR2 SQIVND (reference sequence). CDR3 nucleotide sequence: TGTGCCAGTAGTATTACCGGGACAGGGGGCAACGAGCAGTACTTC. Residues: CASSITGTGGNEQYF.

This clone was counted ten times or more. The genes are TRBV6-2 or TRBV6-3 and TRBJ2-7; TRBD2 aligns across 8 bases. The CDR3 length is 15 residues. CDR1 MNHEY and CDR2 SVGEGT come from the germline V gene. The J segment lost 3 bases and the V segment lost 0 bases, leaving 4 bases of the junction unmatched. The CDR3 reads CASSYSSGSHYEQYF. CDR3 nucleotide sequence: TGTGCCAGCAGTTACTCGAGCGGGAGTCACTACGAGCAGTACTTC.